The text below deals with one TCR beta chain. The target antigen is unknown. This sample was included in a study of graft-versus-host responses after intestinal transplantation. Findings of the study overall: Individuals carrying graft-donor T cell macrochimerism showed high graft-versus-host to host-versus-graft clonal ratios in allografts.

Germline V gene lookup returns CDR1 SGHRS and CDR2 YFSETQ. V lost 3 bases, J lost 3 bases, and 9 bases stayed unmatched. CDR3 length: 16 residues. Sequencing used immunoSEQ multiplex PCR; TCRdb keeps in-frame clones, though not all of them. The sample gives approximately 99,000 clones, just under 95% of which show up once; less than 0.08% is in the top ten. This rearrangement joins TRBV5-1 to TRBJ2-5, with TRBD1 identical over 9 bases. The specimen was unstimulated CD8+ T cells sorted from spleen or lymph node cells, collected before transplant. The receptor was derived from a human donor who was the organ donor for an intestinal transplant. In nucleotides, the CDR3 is TGCGCCAGCAGCTCTGACCCGGGACAGGGAGAAGAGACCCAGTACTTC. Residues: CASSSDPGQGEETQYF. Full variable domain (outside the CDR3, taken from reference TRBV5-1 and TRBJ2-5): KAGVTQTPRYLIKTRGQQVTLSCSPISGHRSVSWYQQTPGQGLQFLFEYFSETQRNKGNFPGRFSGRQFSNSRSEMNVSTLELGDSALYLCASSSDPGQGEETQYFGPGTRLLVL.